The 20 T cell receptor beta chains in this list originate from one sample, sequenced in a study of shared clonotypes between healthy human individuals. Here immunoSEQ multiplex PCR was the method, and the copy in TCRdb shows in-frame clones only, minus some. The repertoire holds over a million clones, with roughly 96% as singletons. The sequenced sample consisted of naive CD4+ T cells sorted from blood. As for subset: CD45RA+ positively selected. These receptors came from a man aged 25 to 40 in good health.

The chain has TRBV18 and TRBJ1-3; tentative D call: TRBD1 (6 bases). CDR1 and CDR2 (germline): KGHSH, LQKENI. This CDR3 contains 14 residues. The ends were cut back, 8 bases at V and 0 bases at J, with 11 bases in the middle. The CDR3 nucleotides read TGTGCCAGCAGACAGGACCTCTCTGGAAACACCATATATTTT. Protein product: CASRQDLSGNTIYF.

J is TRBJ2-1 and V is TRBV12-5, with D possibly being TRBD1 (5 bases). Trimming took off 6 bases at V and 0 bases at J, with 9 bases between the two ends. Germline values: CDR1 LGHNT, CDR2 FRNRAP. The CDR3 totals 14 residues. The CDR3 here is CASGQGSSYNEQFF. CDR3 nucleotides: TGTGCTAGTGGGCAGGGTTCCTCCTACAATGAGCAGTTCTTC.

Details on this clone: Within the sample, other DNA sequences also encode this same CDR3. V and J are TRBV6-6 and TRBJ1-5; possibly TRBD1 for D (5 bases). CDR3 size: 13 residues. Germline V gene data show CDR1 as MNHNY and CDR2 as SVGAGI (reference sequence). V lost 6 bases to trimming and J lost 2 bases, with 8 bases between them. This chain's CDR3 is CASSKQGNQPQHF. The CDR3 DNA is TGTGCCAGCAGCAAACAGGGCAATCAGCCCCAGCATTTT.

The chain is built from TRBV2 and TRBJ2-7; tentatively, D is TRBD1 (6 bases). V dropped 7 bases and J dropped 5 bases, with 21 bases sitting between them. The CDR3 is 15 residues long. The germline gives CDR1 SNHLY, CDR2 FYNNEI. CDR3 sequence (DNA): TGTGCCAGCATCCCCAATGACAGGTTCGTGGACGAGCAGTACTTC. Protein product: CASIPNDRFVDEQYF.

CDR3 nucleotides: TGTGCCAGCAGCTTGGGGCGGGCTAGCGGGAGCATTGTTATGGAGACCCAGTACTTC. Protein sequence: CASSLGRASGSIVMETQYF. V usage is TRBV5-6 and J usage is TRBJ2-5; 10 bases are shared with TRBD2. The CDR3 has 19 amino acids. V lost 0 bases, J lost 5 bases, and 16 bases stayed unmatched. The germline CDR1 and CDR2 sequences are SGHDT and YYEEEE.

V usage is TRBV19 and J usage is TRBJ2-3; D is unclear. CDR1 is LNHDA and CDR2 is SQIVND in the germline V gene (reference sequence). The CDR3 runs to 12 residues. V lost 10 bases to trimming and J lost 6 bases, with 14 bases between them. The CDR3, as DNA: TGTGCCACCCGTTCCGAAGGGGATACGCAGTATTTT. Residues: CATRSEGDTQYF.

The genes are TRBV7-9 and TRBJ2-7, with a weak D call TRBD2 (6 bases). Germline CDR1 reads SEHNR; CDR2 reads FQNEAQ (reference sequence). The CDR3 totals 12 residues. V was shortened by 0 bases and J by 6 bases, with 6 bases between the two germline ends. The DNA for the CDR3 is TGTGCCAGCAGCTTAGCGGGGGGCGAGCAGTACTTC. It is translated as CASSLAGGEQYF.

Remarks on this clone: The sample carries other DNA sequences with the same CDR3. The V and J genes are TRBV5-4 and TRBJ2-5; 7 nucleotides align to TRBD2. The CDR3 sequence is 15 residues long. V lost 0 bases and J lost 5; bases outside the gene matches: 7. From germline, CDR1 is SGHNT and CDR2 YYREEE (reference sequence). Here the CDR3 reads CASSLGGTTQETQYF. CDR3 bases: TGTGCCAGCAGCTTGGGAGGGACTACGCAGGAGACCCAGTACTTC.

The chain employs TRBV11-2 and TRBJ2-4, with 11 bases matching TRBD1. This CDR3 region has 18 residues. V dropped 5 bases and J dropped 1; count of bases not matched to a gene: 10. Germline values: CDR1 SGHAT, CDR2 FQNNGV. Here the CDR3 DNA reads TGTGCCAGCAGCCACCTTAGGCGGGACAGGGGGGCCAAAAACATTCAGTACTTC. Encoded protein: CASSHLRRDRGAKNIQYF.

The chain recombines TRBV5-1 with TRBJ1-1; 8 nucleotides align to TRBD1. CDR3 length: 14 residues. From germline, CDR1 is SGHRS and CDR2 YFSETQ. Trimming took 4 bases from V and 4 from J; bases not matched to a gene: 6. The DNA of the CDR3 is TGCGCCAGCAGCATAACAGGGGGTGTCACTGAAGCTTTCTTT. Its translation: CASSITGGVTEAFF.

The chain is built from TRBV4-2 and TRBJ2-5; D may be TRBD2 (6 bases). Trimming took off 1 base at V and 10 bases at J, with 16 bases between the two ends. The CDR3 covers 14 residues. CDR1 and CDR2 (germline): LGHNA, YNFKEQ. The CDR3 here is CASSQGEVHRIQYF. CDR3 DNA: TGTGCCAGCAGCCAAGGGGAGGTCCACCGGATCCAGTACTTC.

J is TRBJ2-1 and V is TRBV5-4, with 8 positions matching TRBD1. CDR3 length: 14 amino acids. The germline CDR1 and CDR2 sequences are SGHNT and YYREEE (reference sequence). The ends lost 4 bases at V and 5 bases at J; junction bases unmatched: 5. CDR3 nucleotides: TGTGCCAGCAGCGTAAAGACAGGGGACAATGAGCAGTTCTTC. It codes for CASSVKTGDNEQFF.

DNA for the CDR3: TGTGCCAGCAAGTATTCCGCCAGCTTAGAGACCCAGTACTTC. It codes for CASKYSASLETQYF. This sequence joins TRBV6-6 and TRBJ2-5; D ambiguous. CDR3 length: 14 residues. Deletions cut 7 bases from V and 4 bases from J, with 16 bases between. Per germline, CDR1 MNHNY and CDR2 SVGAGI (reference sequence).

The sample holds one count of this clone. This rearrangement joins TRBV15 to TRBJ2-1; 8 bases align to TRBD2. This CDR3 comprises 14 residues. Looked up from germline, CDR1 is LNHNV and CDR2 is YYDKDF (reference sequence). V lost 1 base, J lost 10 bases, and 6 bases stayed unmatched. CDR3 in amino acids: CATSRGNVAGEQFF. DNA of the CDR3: TGTGCCACCAGCAGAGGAAACGTAGCGGGAGAGCAGTTCTTC.

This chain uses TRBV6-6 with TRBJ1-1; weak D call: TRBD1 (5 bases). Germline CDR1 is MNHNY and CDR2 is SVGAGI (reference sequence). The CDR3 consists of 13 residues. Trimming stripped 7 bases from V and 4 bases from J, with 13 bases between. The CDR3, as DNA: TGTGCCAGCATCCTAGGTGGGGGCACTGAAGCTTTCTTT. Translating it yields CASILGGGTEAFF.

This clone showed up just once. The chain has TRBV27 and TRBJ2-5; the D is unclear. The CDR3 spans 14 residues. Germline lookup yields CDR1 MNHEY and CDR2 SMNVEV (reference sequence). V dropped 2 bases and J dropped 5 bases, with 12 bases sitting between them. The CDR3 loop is CASSLRTGPETQYF. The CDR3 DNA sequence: TGTGCCAGCAGTTTACGTACCGGACCGGAGACCCAGTACTTC.

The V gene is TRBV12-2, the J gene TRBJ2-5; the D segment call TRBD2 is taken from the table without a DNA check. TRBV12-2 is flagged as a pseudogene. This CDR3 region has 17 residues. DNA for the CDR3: TGTGCAAGTCGCTCGCCCCCGCGGCCCTCCCGTAAAGAGACCCAGTACTTC. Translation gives CASRSPPRPSRKETQYF.

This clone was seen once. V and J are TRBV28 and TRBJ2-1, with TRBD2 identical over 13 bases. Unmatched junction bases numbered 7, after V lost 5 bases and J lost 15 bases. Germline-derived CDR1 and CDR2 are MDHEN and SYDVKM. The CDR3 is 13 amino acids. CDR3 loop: CASSAPGLAGLFF. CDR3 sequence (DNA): TGTGCCAGCAGTGCACCGGGACTAGCGGGACTGTTCTTC.

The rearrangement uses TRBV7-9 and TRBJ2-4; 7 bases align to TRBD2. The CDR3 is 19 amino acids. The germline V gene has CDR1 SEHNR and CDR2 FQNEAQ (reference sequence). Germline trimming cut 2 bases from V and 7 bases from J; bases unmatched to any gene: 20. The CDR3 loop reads CASSLRGGPRDPAGNIQYF. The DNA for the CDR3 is TGTGCCAGCAGCTTAAGGGGAGGGCCGCGGGACCCCGCGGGGAACATTCAGTACTTC. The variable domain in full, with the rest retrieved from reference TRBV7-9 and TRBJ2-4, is DTGVSQNPRHKITKRGQNVTFRCDPISEHNRLYWYRQTLGQGPEFLTYFQNEAQLEKSRLLSDRFSAERPKGSFSTLEIQRTEQGDSAMYLCASSLRGGPRDPAGNIQYFGAGTRLSVL.

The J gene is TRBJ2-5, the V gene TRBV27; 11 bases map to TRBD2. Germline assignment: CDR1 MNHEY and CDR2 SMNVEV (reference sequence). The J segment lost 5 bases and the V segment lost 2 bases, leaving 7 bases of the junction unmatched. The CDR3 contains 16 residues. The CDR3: CASSLTSGRGGETQYF. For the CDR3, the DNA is TGTGCCAGCAGTTTAACTAGCGGGAGAGGCGGGGAGACCCAGTACTTC.